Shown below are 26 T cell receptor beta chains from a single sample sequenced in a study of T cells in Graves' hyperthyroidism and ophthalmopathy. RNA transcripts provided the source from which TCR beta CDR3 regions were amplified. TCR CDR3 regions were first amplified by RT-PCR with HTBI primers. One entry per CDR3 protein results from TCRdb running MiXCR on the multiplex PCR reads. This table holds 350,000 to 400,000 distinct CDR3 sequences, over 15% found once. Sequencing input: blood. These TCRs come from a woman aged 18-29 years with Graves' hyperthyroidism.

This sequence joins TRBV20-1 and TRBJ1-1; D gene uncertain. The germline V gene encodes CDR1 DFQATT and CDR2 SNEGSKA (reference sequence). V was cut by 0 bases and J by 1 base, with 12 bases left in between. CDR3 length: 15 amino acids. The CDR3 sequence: CSARDRASSNTEAFF. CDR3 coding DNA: TGCAGTGCTAGAGATCGAGCATCGTCGAACACTGAAGCTTTCTTT.

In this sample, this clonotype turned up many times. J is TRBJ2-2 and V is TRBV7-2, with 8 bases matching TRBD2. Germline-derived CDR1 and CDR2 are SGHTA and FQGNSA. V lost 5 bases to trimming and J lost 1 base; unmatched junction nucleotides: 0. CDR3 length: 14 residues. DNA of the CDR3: TGTGCCAGCAGCCGGGGGGGGAACACCGGGGAGCTGTTTTTT. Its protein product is CASSRGGNTGELFF.

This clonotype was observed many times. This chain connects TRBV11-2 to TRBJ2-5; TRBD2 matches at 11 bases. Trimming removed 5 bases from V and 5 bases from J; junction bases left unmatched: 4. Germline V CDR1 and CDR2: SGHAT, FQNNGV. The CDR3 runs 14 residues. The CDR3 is CASSPRLAGETQYF. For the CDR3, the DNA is TGTGCCAGCAGCCCTCGACTAGCGGGGGAGACCCAGTACTTC. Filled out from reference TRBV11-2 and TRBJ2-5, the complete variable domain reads EAGVAQSPRYKIIEKRQSVAFWCNPISGHATLYWYQQILGQGPKLLIQFQNNGVVDDSQLPKDRFSAERLKGVDSTLKIQPAKLEDSAVYLCASSPRLAGETQYFGPGTRLLVL.

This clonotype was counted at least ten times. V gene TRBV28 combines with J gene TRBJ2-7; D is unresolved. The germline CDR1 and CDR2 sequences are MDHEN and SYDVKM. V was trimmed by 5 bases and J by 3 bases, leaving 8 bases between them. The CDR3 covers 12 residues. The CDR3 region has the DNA TGTGCCAGCAGTCGGATTTACTACGAGCAGTACTTC. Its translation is CASSRIYYEQYF.

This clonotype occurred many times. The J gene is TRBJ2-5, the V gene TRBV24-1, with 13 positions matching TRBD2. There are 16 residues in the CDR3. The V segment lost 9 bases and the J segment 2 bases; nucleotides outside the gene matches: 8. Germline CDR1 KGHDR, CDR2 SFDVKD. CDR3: CATGTTSGGAQETQYF. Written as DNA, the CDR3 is TGTGCCACCGGGACCACTAGCGGGGGGGCGCAAGAGACCCAGTACTTC.

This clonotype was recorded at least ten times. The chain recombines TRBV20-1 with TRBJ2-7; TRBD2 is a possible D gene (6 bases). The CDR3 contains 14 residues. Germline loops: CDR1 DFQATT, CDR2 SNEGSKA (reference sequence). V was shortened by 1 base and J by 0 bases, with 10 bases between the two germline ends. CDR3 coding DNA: TGCAGTGCTAGAGGGGGGGAGAGCTCCTACGAGCAGTACTTC. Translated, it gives CSARGGESSYEQYF.

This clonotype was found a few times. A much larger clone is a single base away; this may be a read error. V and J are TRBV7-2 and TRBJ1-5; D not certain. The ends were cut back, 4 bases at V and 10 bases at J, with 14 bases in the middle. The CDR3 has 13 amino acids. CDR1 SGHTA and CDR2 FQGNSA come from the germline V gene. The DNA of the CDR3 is TGTGCCAGCAGCTCGGGGTTCGGGGAACCCCAGCATTTT. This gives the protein CASSSGFGEPQHF.

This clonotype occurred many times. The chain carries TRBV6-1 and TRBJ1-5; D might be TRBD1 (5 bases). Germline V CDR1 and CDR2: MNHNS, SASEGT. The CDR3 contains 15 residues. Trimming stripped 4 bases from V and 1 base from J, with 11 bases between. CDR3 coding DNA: TGTGCCAGCAGTGTACAGGTCGGAAGCAATCAGCCCCAGCATTTT. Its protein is CASSVQVGSNQPQHF.

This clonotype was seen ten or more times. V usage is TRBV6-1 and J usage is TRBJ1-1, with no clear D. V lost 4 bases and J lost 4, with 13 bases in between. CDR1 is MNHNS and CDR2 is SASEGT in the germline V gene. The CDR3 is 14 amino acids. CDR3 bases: TGTGCCAGCAGTGGCTATGCGGAGGGCACTGAAGCTTTCTTT. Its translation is CASSGYAEGTEAFF.

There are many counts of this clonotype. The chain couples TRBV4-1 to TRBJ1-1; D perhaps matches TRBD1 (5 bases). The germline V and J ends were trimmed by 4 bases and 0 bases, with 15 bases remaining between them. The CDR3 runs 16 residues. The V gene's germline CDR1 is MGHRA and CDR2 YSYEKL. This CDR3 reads CASSLREGLMNTEAFF. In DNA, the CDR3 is TGCGCCAGCAGCCTGCGTGAGGGACTAATGAACACTGAAGCTTTCTTT.

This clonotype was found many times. CDR3 region: CSAVGGAYQPQHF. The CDR3 DNA reads TGCAGTGCTGTCGGGGGGGCGTATCAGCCCCAGCATTTT. The J gene is TRBJ1-5, the V gene TRBV20-1, with a tentative D call TRBD1 (6 bases). Germline V gives CDR1 DFQATT, CDR2 SNEGSKA (reference sequence). Trimming left V 5 bases short and J 5 bases short, with 13 bases between. This CDR3 is built from 13 residues.

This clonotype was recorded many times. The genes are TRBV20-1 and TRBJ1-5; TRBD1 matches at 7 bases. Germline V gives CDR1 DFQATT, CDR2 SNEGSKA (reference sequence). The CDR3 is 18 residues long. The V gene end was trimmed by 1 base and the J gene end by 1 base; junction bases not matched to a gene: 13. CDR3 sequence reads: CSARALGTEVLSNQPQHF. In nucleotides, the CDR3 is TGCAGTGCTAGAGCTCTCGGGACAGAGGTGTTGAGCAATCAGCCCCAGCATTTT.

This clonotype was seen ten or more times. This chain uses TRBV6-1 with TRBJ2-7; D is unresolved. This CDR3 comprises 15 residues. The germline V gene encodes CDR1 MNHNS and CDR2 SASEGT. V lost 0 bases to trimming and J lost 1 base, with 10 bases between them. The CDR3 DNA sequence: TGTGCCAGCAGTGAAGCTTTGGACGCGTCCTACGAGCAGTACTTC. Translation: CASSEALDASYEQYF.

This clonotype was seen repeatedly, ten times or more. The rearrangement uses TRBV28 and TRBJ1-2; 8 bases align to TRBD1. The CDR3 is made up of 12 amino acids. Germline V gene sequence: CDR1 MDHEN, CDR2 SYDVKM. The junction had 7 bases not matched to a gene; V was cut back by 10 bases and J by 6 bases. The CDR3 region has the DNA TGTGCCATCTCACAGGGGGGCGATGGCTACACCTTC. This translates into CAISQGGDGYTF.

The CDR3 sequence: CSARGGGEQFF. Written as DNA, the CDR3 is TGCAGTGCTAGAGGCGGGGGTGAGCAGTTCTTC. The chain is built from TRBV20-1 and TRBJ2-1, with TRBD2 matching over 7 bases. V shed 1 base, J shed 9 bases, and the junction held 0 bases outside the gene matches. CDR1 DFQATT and CDR2 SNEGSKA come from the germline V gene (reference sequence). This CDR3 has 11 residues.

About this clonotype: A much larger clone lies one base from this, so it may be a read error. The CDR3 sequence is CAWGKGAGWAEAFF. Here the CDR3 DNA reads TGTGCCTGGGGAAAGGGGGCGGGATGGGCTGAAGCTTTCTTT. The gene calls are TRBV30 and TRBJ1-1, with 7 bases that match TRBD1. Unmatched junction bases numbered 12, after V lost 5 bases and J lost 6 bases. Germline lookup yields CDR1 GTSNPN and CDR2 SVGIG (reference sequence). CDR3 length: 14 residues.

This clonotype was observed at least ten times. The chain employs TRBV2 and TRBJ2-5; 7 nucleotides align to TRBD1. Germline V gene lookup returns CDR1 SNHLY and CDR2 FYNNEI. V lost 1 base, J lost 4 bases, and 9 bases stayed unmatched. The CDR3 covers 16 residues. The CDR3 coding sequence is TGTGCCAGCAGTGAAGGTTTTTCGGCAGGGGGAGAGACCCAGTACTTC. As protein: CASSEGFSAGGETQYF.

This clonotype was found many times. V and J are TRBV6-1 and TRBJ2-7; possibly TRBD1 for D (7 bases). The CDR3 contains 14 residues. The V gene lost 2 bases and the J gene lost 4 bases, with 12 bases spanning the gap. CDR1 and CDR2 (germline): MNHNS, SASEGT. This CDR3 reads CASSEPGGTYEQYF. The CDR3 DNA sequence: TGTGCCAGCAGTGAACCAGGGGGGACGTACGAGCAGTACTTC.

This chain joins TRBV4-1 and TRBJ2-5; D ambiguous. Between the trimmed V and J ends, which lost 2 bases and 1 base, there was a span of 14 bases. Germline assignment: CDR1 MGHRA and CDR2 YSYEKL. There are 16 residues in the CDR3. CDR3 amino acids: CASSQRASDIQETQYF. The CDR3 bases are TGCGCCAGCAGCCAACGGGCCTCCGACATCCAAGAGACCCAGTACTTC.

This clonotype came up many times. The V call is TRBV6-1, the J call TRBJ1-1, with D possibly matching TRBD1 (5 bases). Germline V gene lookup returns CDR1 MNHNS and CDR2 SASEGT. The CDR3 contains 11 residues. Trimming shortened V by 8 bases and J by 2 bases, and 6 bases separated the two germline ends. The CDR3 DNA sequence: TGTGCCAGCGGGGGAAACACTGAAGCTTTCTTT. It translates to CASGGNTEAFF.

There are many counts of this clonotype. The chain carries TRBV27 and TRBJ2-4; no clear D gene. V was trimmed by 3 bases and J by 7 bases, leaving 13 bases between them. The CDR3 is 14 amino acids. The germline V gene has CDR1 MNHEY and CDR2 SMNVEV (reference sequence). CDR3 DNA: TGTGCCAGCAGTTTTGGCATGGGTGGGAACATTCAGTACTTC. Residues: CASSFGMGGNIQYF.

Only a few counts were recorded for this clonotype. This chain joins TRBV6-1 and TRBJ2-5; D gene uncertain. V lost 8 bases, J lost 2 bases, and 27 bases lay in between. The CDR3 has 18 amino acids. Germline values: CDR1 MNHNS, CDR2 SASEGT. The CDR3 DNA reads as TGTGCCAGCCCGTACACCCCTTGGGAAGGGCCCTCGCAAGAGACCCAGTACTTC. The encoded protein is CASPYTPWEGPSQETQYF.

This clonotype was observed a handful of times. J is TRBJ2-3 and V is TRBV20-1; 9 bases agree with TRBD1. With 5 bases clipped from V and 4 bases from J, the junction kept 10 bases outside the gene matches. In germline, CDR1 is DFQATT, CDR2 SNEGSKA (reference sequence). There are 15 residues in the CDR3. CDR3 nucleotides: TGCAGTGCTTTTAAAAGGACAGGGGAGGCAGATACGCAGTATTTT. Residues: CSAFKRTGEADTQYF.

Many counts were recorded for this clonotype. CDR3 loop: CASTAAGRRYGYTF. DNA of the CDR3: TGTGCCAGCACCGCGGCAGGGAGGCGCTATGGCTACACCTTC. The chain couples TRBV12-3 or TRBV12-4 to TRBJ1-2; possible D gene TRBD1, 5 bases. V was cut by 7 bases and J by 4 bases, with 16 bases left in between. This CDR3 has 14 residues.

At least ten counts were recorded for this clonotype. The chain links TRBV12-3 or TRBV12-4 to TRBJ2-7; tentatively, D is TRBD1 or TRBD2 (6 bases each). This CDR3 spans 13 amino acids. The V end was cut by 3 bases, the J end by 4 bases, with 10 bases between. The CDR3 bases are TGTGCCAGCAGTTTTGGGGGGCATTACGAGCAGTACTTC. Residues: CASSFGGHYEQYF.

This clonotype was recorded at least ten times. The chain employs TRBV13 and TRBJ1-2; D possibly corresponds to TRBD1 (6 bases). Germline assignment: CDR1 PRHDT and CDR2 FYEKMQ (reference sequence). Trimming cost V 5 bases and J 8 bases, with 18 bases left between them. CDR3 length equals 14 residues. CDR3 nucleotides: TGTGCCAGCAGCGCCGACAGGTCCCATGGAGGCTACACCTTC. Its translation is CASSADRSHGGYTF.